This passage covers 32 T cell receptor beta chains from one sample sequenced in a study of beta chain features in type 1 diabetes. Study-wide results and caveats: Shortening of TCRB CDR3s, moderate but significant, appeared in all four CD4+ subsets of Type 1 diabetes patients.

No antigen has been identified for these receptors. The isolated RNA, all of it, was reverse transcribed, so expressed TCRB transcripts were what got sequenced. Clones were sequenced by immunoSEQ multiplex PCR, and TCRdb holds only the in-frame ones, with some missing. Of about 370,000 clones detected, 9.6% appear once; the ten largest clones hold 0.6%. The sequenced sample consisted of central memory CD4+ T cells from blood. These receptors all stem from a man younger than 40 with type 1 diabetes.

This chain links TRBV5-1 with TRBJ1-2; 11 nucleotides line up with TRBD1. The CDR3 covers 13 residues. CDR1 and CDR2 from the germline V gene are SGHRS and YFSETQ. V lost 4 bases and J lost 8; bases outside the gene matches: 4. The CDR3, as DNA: TGCGCCAGCAGCCCTGGGACAGGGGGAGGCTACACCTTC. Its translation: CASSPGTGGGYTF.

The CDR3 loop is CASSPTTGLADTQYF. The CDR3 DNA reads as TGTGCCAGCAGCCCCACGACAGGGCTTGCAGATACGCAGTATTTT. J is TRBJ2-3 and V is TRBV7-9; TRBD1 agrees at 7 bases. The CDR3 has 15 residues. The ends lost 5 bases at V and 4 bases at J; junction bases unmatched: 9. Germline values: CDR1 SEHNR, CDR2 FQNEAQ (reference sequence).

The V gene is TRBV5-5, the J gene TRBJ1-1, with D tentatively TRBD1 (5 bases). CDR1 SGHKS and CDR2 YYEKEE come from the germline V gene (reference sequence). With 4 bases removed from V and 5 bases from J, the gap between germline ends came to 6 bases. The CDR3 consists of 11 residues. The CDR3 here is CASSGGTEAFF. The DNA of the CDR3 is TGTGCCAGCAGCGGGGGAACTGAAGCTTTCTTT.

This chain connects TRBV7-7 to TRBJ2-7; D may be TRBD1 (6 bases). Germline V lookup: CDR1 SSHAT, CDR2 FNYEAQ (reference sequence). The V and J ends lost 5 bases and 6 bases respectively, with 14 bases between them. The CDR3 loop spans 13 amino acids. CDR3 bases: TGTGCCAGCAGCCCGCGAGGGGGTGGCGAGCAGTACTTC. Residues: CASSPRGGGEQYF.

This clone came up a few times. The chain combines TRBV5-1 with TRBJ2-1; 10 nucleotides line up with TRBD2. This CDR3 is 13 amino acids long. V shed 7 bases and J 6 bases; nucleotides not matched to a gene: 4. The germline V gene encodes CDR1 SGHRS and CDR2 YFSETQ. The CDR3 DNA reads TGCGCCAGCCAGGCTAGCGGGAGCAATGAGCAGTTCTTC. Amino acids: CASQASGSNEQFF.

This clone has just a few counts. The DNA of the CDR3 is TGTGCCATCAGTGAGCCGGGCACAGAGACCCAGTACTTC. Encoded protein: CAISEPGTETQYF. V and J are TRBV10-3 and TRBJ2-5; no definite D call. The CDR3 is 13 amino acids. Germline V CDR1 and CDR2: ENHRY, SYGVKD. With 2 bases removed from V and 4 bases from J, the gap between germline ends came to 8 bases.

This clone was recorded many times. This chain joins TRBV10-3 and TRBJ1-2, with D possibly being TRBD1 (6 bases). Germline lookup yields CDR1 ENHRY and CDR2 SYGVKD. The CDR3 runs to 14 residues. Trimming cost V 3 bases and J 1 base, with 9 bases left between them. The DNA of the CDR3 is TGTGCCATCAGTGATAGGGGGAGTAACTATGGCTACACCTTC. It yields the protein CAISDRGSNYGYTF.

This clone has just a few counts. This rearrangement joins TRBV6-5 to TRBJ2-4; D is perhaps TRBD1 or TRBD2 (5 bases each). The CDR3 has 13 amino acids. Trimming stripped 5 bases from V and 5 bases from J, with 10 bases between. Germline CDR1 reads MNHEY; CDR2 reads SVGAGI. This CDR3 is CASSVGTENIQYF. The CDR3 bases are TGTGCCAGCAGTGTTGGGACCGAAAACATTCAGTACTTC.

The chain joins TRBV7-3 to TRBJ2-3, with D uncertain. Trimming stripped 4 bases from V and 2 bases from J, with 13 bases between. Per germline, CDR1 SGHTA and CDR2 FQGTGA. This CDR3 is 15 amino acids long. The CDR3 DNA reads TGTGCCAGCAGCTCCTCAGCTGTGAACACAGATACGCAGTATTTT. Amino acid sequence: CASSSSAVNTDTQYF.

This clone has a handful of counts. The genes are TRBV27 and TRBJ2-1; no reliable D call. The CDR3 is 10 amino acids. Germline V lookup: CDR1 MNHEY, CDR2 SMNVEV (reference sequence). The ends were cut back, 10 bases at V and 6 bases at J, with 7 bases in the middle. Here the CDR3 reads CATLSNEQFF. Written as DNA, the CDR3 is TGTGCCACCCTAAGCAATGAGCAGTTCTTC.

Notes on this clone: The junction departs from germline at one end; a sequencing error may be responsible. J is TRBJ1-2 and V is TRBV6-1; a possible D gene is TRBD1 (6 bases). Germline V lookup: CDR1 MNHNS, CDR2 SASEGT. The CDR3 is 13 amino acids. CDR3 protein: CAISEQGGYGYTF. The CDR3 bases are TGTGCCATCAGTGAACAGGGAGGCTATGGCTACACCTTC.

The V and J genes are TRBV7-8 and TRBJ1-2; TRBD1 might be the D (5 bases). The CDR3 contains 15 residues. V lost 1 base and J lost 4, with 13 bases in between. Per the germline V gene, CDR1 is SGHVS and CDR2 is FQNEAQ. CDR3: CASSLVRGDSYGYTF. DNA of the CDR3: TGTGCCAGCAGCTTAGTTCGGGGGGATAGCTATGGCTACACCTTC.

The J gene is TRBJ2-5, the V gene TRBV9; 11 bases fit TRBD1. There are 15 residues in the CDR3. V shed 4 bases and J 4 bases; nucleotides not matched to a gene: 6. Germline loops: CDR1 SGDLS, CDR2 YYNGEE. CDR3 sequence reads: CASSPSGQGGETQYF. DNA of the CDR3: TGTGCCAGCAGCCCCTCGGGACAGGGGGGAGAGACCCAGTACTTC.

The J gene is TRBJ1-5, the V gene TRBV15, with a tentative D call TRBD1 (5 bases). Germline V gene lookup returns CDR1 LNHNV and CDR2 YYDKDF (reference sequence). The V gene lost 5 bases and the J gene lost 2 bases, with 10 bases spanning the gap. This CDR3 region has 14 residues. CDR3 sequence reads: CATSPIGGNQPQHF. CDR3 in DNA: TGTGCCACCAGCCCTATAGGGGGCAATCAGCCCCAGCATTTT.

The CDR3 spells CASSKEKTKQYF. CDR3 DNA: TGTGCCAGCAGCAAAGAAAAAACCAAGCAGTACTTC. This sequence joins TRBV21-1 and TRBJ2-5. TRBV21-1 is annotated as a pseudogene. The CDR3 covers 12 residues.

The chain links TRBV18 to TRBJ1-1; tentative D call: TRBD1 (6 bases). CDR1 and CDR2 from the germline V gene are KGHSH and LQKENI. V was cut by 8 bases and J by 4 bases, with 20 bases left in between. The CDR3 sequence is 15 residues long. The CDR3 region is CASRPDAGAGTEAFF. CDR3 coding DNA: TGTGCCAGCCGACCCGACGCGGGGGCTGGCACTGAAGCTTTCTTT.

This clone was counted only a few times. CDR3 DNA sequence: TGTGCCATCACAGGGAGCTCTGGAAACACCATATATTTT. Protein product: CAITGSSGNTIYF. J is TRBJ1-3 and V is TRBV10-3; D might be TRBD1 (5 bases). CDR3 size: 13 residues. The germline CDR1 and CDR2 sequences are ENHRY and SYGVKD. Between the trimmed V and J ends, which lost 7 bases and 0 bases, there was a span of 7 bases.

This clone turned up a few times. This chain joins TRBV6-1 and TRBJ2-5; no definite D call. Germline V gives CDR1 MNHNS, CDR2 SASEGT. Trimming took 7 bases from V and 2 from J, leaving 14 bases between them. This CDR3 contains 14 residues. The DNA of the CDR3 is TGTGCCAGCATCGAAGACATGTATCAAGAGACCCAGTACTTC. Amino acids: CASIEDMYQETQYF.

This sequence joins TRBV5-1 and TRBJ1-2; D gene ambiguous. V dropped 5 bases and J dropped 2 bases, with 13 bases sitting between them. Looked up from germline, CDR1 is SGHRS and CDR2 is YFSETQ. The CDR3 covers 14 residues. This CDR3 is CASSQGTGNYGYTF. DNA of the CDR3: TGCGCCAGCAGTCAAGGAACGGGAAACTATGGCTACACCTTC.

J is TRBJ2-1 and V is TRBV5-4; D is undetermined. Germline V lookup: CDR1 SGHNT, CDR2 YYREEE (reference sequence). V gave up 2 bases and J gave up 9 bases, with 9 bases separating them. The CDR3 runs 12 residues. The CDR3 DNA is TGTGCCAGCAGCTTATTAGGGCGTGAGCAGTTCTTC. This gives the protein CASSLLGREQFF. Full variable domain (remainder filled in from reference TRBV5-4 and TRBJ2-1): ETGVTQSPTHLIKTRGQQVTLRCSSQSGHNTVSWYQQALGQGPQFIFQYYREEENGRGNFPPRFSGLQFPNYSSELNVNALELDDSALYLCASSLLGREQFFGPGTRLTVL.

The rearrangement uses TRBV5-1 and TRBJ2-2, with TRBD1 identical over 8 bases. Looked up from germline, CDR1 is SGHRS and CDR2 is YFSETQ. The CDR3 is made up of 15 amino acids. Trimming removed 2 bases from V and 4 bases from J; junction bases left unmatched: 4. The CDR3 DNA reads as TGCGCCAGCAGCTTAGGGACAGGCGGCACCGGGGAGCTGTTTTTT. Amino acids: CASSLGTGGTGELFF. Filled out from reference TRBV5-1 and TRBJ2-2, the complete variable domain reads KAGVTQTPRYLIKTRGQQVTLSCSPISGHRSVSWYQQTPGQGLQFLFEYFSETQRNKGNFPGRFSGRQFSNSRSEMNVSTLELGDSALYLCASSLGTGGTGELFFGEGSRLTVL.

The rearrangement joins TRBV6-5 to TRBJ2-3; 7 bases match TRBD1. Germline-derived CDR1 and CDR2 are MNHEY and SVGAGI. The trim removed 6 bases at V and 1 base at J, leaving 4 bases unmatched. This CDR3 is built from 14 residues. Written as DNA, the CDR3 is TGTGCCAGCAGCTACGGACAGGGCACAGATACGCAGTATTTT. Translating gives CASSYGQGTDTQYF.

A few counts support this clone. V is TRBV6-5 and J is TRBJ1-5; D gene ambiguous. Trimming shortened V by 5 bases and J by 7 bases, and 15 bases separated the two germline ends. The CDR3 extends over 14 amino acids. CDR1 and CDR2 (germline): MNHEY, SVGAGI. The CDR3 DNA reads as TGTGCCAGCAGTCAAACCGTAGCGGGGCAGCCCCAGCATTTT. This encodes CASSQTVAGQPQHF.

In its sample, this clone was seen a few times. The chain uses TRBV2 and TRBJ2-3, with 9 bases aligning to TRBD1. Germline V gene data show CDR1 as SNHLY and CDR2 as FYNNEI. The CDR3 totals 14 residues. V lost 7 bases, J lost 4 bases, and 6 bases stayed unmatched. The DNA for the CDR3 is TGTGCCAGCACCAGAGGACAGGGGCCAGATACGCAGTATTTT. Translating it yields CASTRGQGPDTQYF.

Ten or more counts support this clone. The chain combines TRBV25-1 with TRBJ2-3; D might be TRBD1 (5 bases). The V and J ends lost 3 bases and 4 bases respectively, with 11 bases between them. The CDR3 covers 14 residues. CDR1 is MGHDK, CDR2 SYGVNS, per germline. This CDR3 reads CASSDVAGSDTQYF. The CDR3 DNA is TGTGCCAGCAGTGACGTGGCAGGGTCAGATACGCAGTATTTT.

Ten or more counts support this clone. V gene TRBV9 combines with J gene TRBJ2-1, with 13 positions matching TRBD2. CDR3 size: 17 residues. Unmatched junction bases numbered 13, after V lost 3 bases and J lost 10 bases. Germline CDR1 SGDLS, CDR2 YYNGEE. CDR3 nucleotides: TGTGCCAGCAGCGCCACCGCGGGAGGACTAGCGGGAGACGAGCAGTTCTTC. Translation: CASSATAGGLAGDEQFF.

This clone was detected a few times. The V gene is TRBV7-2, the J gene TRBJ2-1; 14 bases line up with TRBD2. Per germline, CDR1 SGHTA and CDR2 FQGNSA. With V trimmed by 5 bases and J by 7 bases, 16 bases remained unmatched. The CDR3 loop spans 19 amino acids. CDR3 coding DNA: TGTGCCAGCAGCCCGATAGGAGCCCCGACTAGCGGGAGGGGGAATGAGCAGTTCTTC. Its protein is CASSPIGAPTSGRGNEQFF.

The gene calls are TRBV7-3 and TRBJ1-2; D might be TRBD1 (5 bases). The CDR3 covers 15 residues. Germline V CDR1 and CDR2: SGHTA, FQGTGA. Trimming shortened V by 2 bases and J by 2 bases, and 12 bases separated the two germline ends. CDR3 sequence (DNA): TGTGCCAGCAGCTTAGTCAGGGCGGGGAACTATGGCTACACCTTC. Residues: CASSLVRAGNYGYTF.

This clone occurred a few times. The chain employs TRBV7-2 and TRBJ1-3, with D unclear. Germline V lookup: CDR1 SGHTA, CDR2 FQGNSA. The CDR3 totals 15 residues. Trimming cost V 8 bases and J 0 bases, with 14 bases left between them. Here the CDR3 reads CASGPLRYSGNTIYF. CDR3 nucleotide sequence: TGTGCCAGCGGCCCCCTCCGCTACTCTGGAAACACCATATATTTT. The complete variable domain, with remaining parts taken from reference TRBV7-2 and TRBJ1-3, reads GAGVSQSPSNKVTEKGKDVELRCDPISGHTALYWYRQSLGQGLEFLIYFQGNSAPDKSGLPSDRFSAERTGGSVSTLTIQRTQQEDSAVYLCASGPLRYSGNTIYFGEGSWLTVV.

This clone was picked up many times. As DNA, the CDR3 is TGTGCCAGCAGTGAACAGGTAGCGGGCATCTACGAGCAGTACTTC. It is translated as CASSEQVAGIYEQYF. The J gene is TRBJ2-7, the V gene TRBV2, with 7 bases that match TRBD2. This CDR3 comprises 15 residues. Germline V gene lookup returns CDR1 SNHLY and CDR2 FYNNEI. J gave up 3 bases and V 2 bases, and 7 bases lay outside the gene matches. Supplemented by reference TRBV2 and TRBJ2-7, the full variable domain reads EPEVTQTPSHQVTQMGQEVILRCVPISNHLYFYWYRQILGQKVEFLVSFYNNEISEKSEIFDDQFSVERPDGSNFTLKIRSTKLEDSAMYFCASSEQVAGIYEQYFGPGTRLTVT.

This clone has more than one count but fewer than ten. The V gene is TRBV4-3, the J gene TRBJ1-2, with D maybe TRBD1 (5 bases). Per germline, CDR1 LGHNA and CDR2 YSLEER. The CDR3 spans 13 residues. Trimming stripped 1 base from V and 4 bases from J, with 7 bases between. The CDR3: CASSQGQLYGYTF. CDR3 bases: TGCGCCAGCAGCCAAGGACAGCTCTATGGCTACACCTTC.

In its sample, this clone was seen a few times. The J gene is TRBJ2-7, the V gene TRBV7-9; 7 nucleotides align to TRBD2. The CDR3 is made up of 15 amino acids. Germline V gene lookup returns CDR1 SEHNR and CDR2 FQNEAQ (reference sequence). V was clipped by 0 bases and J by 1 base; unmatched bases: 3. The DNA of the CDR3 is TGTGCCAGCAGCTTAGCGGCTAGCGGATCCTACGAGCAGTACTTC. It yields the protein CASSLAASGSYEQYF.